This T cell receptor (beta chain) was profiled in a study of CD8 T cells in ankylosing spondylitis (dated by TCRdb to 2017 to 2019). Study-wide context: The study profiled T cell receptor beta repertoires in healthy donors and ankylosing spondylitis patients to find disease-linked TCR variants. The whole study cohort included some 100 healthy donors and 25 ankylosing spondylitis patients. Samples of peripheral blood were taken, and for ankylosing spondylitis patients, synovial fluid was collected as well.

Results the study describes overall, beyond this receptor: According to the report, matched synovial fluid samples from ankylosing spondylitis patients were significantly enriched for the disease-linked clones. Some TCR beta motif variants had previously been reported in synovial fluid and blood of reactive arthritis patients, which suggested common disease-initiation mechanisms. A TCR beta motif of 7 or 8 highly homologous amino acid variants appeared characteristic of blood from ankylosing spondylitis patients. In peripheral blood, the disease-linked clones were found at relatively low frequencies and had a CD8+ phenotype.

Points on this clonotype: Its target antigen remains unknown. No base quality information exists; no much larger clone differs at one position.

V trim: 4 bases; J trim: 1 base; unmatched bases: 6. The germline V gene gives CDR1 as SGHAT and CDR2 as FQNNGV. Spanning cysteine to phenylalanine, the CDR3 consists of 15 amino acids. CDR3 DNA only is kept here, 45 bases in frame from base 1. The instrument was an Illumina HiSeq 2500. TCR beta libraries were prepared by quantitative 5'-RACE with molecular barcodes. The published analysis was carried out like this. Disease-linked TCR variants were identified with a new computational method built on a probabilistic model of VDJ rearrangement. TCRdb reprocessed the public reads (quality trimming at Q25 with fastp, clone calling with MiXCR) and kept in-frame beta chains. All rows with the same CDR3 protein become a single entry with the most common DNA and genes. The authors' filters were not applied to this entry. The sample records around 320,000 distinct CDR3 sequences, more than 20% of which are singletons. The ten largest clones capture 3.5% to 4.5% of the sample.

This TCR was recovered from a female donor with ankylosing spondylitis or in good health (not recorded which). This sequence uses TRBV11-2 and TRBJ2-5, and 7 junctional nucleotides match TRBD1. Sequencing used blood, either unsorted or a sorted T cell fraction (not recorded which). CDR3 region: CASSSTTGTQETQYF. Read as DNA, the sequence is TGTGCCAGCAGCTCTACGACAGGGACCCAAGAGACCCAGTACTTC. The variable domain in full, with residues beyond the CDR3 obtained from the reference TRBV11-2 and TRBJ2-5 genes, is EAGVAQSPRYKIIEKRQSVAFWCNPISGHATLYWYQQILGQGPKLLIQFQNNGVVDDSQLPKDRFSAERLKGVDSTLKIQPAKLEDSAVYLCASSSTTGTQETQYFGPGTRLLVL.